Sequencing of this T cell receptor (beta chain) was carried out in a study of neurological immune-mediated disorders. TCRdb reprocessed the 5' RACE reads via MiXCR and lists one record per CDR3 protein. The sample lists roughly 49,000 distinct CDR3 sequences, about 13% occurring once. The germline gives CDR1 DFQATT, CDR2 SNEGSKA (reference sequence). V lost 6 bases, J lost 9 bases, and 23 bases lay in between. The CDR3 has 14 residues. This clonotype was detected ten times or more. The time point denotes: longitudinal time-point 3. This sequence joins TRBV20-1 and TRBJ2-5; weak D call: TRBD1 (7 bases). Sequenced sample: PBMCs. The sequence derives from a male donor with HTLV-1-associated myelopathy (HAM/TSP). The CDR3 loop reads CSAIRHQGGKAQYF. CDR3 in DNA: TGCAGTGCCATACGACATCAGGGGGGTAAGGCCCAGTACTTC.